The next 24 T cell receptor beta chains were all read from a single sample in a study of beta chain features in type 1 diabetes. Sequenced material consisted of expressed TCRB transcripts (all of the isolated RNA was reverse transcribed). Profiling relied on immunoSEQ multiplex PCR, and the TCRdb table lists in-frame clones only, not all of them. Among 450,000 to 600,000 clones listed, around 30% were seen once. Sequencing input: naive CD4+ T cells from blood. The receptors shown here come from a man aged 18 to 29 in good health.

V and J are TRBV5-4 and TRBJ2-3; 13 bases agree with TRBD2. J lost 2 bases, V lost 4 bases, and 7 bases had no gene match. Germline CDR1 and CDR2: SGHNT and YYREEE (reference sequence). The CDR3 has 17 amino acids. The CDR3 bases are TGTGCCAGCAGCCTTCGGACTAGCGGGAGCATCACAGATACGCAGTATTTT. The encoded protein is CASSLRTSGSITDTQYF.

V usage is TRBV5-1 and J usage is TRBJ1-2; 8 bases fit TRBD1. Germline trimming cut 0 bases from V and 4 bases from J; bases unmatched to any gene: 8. Looked up from germline, CDR1 is SGHRS and CDR2 is YFSETQ. The CDR3 totals 16 residues. The CDR3 bases are TGCGCCAGCAGCTTGGATGGACAGGGACCCCCCTATGGCTACACCTTC. Translation: CASSLDGQGPPYGYTF.

In this sample, this clone turned up a few times. This chain uses TRBV25-1 with TRBJ1-1; D might be TRBD1 (5 bases). Looked up from germline, CDR1 is MGHDK and CDR2 is SYGVNS. The CDR3 totals 14 residues. Trimming cost V 1 base and J 5 bases, with 11 bases left between them. CDR3 protein: CASSESGGKTEAFF. The CDR3 DNA sequence: TGTGCCAGCAGTGAATCTGGGGGTAAGACTGAAGCTTTCTTT.

This sequence joins TRBV2 and TRBJ2-4; 10 nucleotides align to TRBD2. The CDR3 runs to 17 residues. J was trimmed by 2 bases and V by 3 bases; bases with no gene match: 7. From germline, CDR1 is SNHLY and CDR2 FYNNEI. The CDR3 region is CASSESSGSISKNIQYF. The CDR3, as DNA: TGTGCCAGCAGTGAGTCTAGCGGGAGTATATCCAAAAACATTCAGTACTTC.

This clone was observed a few times. V usage is TRBV10-3 and J usage is TRBJ1-2; the D is unclear. The CDR3 extends over 14 amino acids. Trimming took off 5 bases at V and 10 bases at J, with 20 bases between the two ends. Germline V lookup: CDR1 ENHRY, CDR2 SYGVKD. CDR3 coding DNA: TGTGCCATCAGTCGCACGCCTGATCCCGCCGTCTACACCTTC. Its translation: CAISRTPDPAVYTF.

The CDR3 sequence: CASSPLDTARGRTDTQYF. The DNA for the CDR3 is TGTGCCAGCAGCCCCCTAGACACGGCTAGGGGACGCACAGATACGCAGTATTTT. The V gene is TRBV7-2, the J gene TRBJ2-3; either TRBD1 or TRBD2 may supply D (5 bases each). The germline V gene has CDR1 SGHTA and CDR2 FQGNSA. The V gene lost 5 bases and the J gene lost 1 base, with 22 bases spanning the gap. This CDR3 contains 18 residues.

This clone occurred a few times. The rearrangement uses TRBV19 and TRBJ2-7; a possible D gene is TRBD2 (5 bases). The CDR3 extends over 14 amino acids. Between the trimmed V and J ends, which lost 5 bases and 2 bases, there was a span of 13 bases. Germline V gives CDR1 LNHDA, CDR2 SQIVND (reference sequence). DNA for the CDR3: TGTGCCAGTAGTTCCACTCCCGGGGCCTACGAGCAGTACTTC. This codes for CASSSTPGAYEQYF.

A remark on this clone: The same CDR3 arises from other DNA sequences in this sample as well. V and J are TRBV20-1 and TRBJ2-7; no reliable D call. The CDR3 covers 11 residues. Germline CDR1 and CDR2: DFQATT and SNEGSKA (reference sequence). V shed 3 bases and J shed 4 bases, with 7 bases lying between them. The CDR3 sequence is CSASDPYEQYF. The CDR3 DNA reads as TGCAGTGCTAGTGACCCTTACGAGCAGTACTTC.

The chain combines TRBV6-5 with TRBJ2-6; D is unclear. Trimming stripped 0 bases from V and 4 bases from J, with 10 bases between. CDR1 and CDR2 (germline): MNHEY, SVGAGI. The CDR3 is made up of 16 amino acids. The CDR3 is CASSYSGTSGANVLTF. CDR3 DNA: TGTGCCAGCAGTTACTCGGGAACTTCCGGGGCCAACGTCCTGACTTTC.

The chain uses TRBV15 and TRBJ1-1, with TRBD1 as a possible D gene (5 bases). CDR3 length: 16 amino acids. V dropped 0 bases and J dropped 1 base, with 12 bases sitting between them. Germline assignment: CDR1 LNHNV and CDR2 YYDKDF (reference sequence). The CDR3 nucleotides are TGTGCCACCAGCAGAGATAAGGGACCTAAGAACACTGAAGCTTTCTTT. This sequence encodes CATSRDKGPKNTEAFF.

The V and J genes are TRBV18 and TRBJ2-5, with D hard to call. This CDR3 comprises 15 residues. Germline V lookup: CDR1 KGHSH, CDR2 LQKENI. Deletions cut 2 bases from V and 0 bases from J, with 10 bases between. The CDR3 protein is CASSPTRQDQETQYF. In DNA, the CDR3 is TGTGCCAGCTCACCAACACGGCAAGACCAAGAGACCCAGTACTTC.

This clone has just a few counts. The V gene is TRBV27, the J gene TRBJ1-3; D uncertain. Germline lookup yields CDR1 MNHEY and CDR2 SMNVEV (reference sequence). CDR3 length: 15 residues. V lost 7 bases, J lost 0 bases, and 13 bases lay in between. CDR3: CASKELSLSGNTIYF. The CDR3 region has the DNA TGTGCCAGCAAGGAACTCAGTCTCTCTGGAAACACCATATATTTT.

The chain recombines TRBV11-2 with TRBJ2-1; D is tentatively TRBD1 or TRBD2 (5 bases each). Germline assignment: CDR1 SGHAT and CDR2 FQNNGV. The V end lost 0 bases, the J end lost 10 bases, and 13 bases lay between the germline ends. This CDR3 comprises 14 residues. CDR3 coding DNA: TGTGCCAGCAGCTTAGATATGAGGGGCTGGGAGCAGTTCTTC. This codes for CASSLDMRGWEQFF.

CDR3 DNA: TGTGCCAGCAGGGAAGGGACAGTCTGGTACAATGAGCAGTTCTTC. Amino acids: CASREGTVWYNEQFF. The chain is built from TRBV27 and TRBJ2-1, with 7 bases matching TRBD1. Per the germline V gene, CDR1 is MNHEY and CDR2 is SMNVEV (reference sequence). V lost 6 bases and J lost 4; bases outside the gene matches: 9. The CDR3 extends over 15 amino acids.

V usage is TRBV19 and J usage is TRBJ2-3; D might be TRBD1 (5 bases). CDR3 length: 12 residues. Trimming removed 5 bases at V and 9 bases at J, with 12 bases between. CDR1 and CDR2 (germline): LNHDA, SQIVND (reference sequence). In DNA form, the CDR3 reads TGTGCCAGTAGTGAAGGGGTTTGGACGCAGTATTTT. Its translation is CASSEGVWTQYF.

This clone turned up a few times. The chain employs TRBV6-1 and TRBJ2-5; no firm D call. This CDR3 has 13 residues. Germline CDR1 and CDR2: MNHNS and SASEGT. The V gene lost 0 bases and the J gene lost 9 bases, with 11 bases spanning the gap. This chain's CDR3 is CASSEAGRAAQYF. The CDR3 DNA sequence: TGTGCCAGCAGTGAAGCCGGCCGTGCGGCCCAGTACTTC.

This clone occurred a few times. CDR3 nucleotides: TGTGCCAGCAGTTATGTCCCTCAGGGGGCTGGCTATGGCTACACCTTC. This codes for CASSYVPQGAGYGYTF. The genes are TRBV6-5 and TRBJ1-2; 8 bases agree with TRBD1. The J segment lost 4 bases and the V segment lost 3 bases, leaving 10 bases of the junction unmatched. The CDR3 is 16 amino acids. CDR1 and CDR2 from the germline V gene are MNHEY and SVGAGI.

The J gene is TRBJ2-6, the V gene TRBV29-1, with D possibly TRBD2 on 5 matching bases. The CDR3 spans 16 residues. Trimming took 4 bases from V and 0 from J, leaving 13 bases between them. Germline V lookup: CDR1 SQVTM, CDR2 ANQGSEA. The CDR3 DNA is TGCAGCGTTGCCCTAGCTCTGTACTCTGGGGCCAACGTCCTGACTTTC. Amino acid sequence: CSVALALYSGANVLTF.

This clone was picked up a small number of times. The CDR3 region has the DNA TGTGCCTGGAGCCGACTTCGCGGGGAGCTGTTTTTT. Amino acids: CAWSRLRGELFF. The chain links TRBV30 to TRBJ2-2, with D hard to call. In germline, CDR1 is GTSNPN, CDR2 SVGIG (reference sequence). This CDR3 has 12 amino acids. Deletions cut 3 bases from V and 7 bases from J, with 9 bases between.

This clone was picked up a small number of times. The rearrangement links TRBV27 to TRBJ2-3; unclear D gene. CDR3 size: 11 residues. V was trimmed by 4 bases and J by 10 bases, leaving 9 bases between them. CDR1 is MNHEY and CDR2 is SMNVEV in the germline V gene (reference sequence). The CDR3 sequence is CASSYLRAQYF. DNA for the CDR3: TGTGCCAGCAGTTACCTTAGGGCGCAGTATTTT.

This chain joins TRBV30 and TRBJ2-1; the D gene is possibly TRBD1 (5 bases). V was trimmed by 2 bases and J by 10 bases, leaving 18 bases between them. CDR3 length: 14 amino acids. Germline V gene sequence: CDR1 GTSNPN, CDR2 SVGIG (reference sequence). The CDR3 reads CAWSRGQPTGEQFF. In DNA, the CDR3 is TGTGCCTGGAGTAGGGGCCAGCCTACCGGGGAGCAGTTCTTC. Full variable domain (outside the CDR3, taken from reference TRBV30 and TRBJ2-1): SQTIHQWPATLVQPVGSPLSLECTVEGTSNPNLYWYRQAAGRGLQLLFYSVGIGQISSEVPQNLSASRPQDRQFILSSKKLLLSDSGFYLCAWSRGQPTGEQFFGPGTRLTVL.

The chain recombines TRBV9 with TRBJ1-3; TRBD1 might be the D (5 bases). Per germline, CDR1 SGDLS and CDR2 YYNGEE. Trimming stripped 3 bases from V and 0 bases from J, with 13 bases between. CDR3 length equals 16 residues. For the CDR3, the DNA is TGTGCCAGCAGCGGAAGGGCAGGGATCTCTGGAAACACCATATATTTT. Translation: CASSGRAGISGNTIYF.

This clone was detected ten times or more. The chain links TRBV7-2 to TRBJ2-3, with D unclear. Trimming stripped 6 bases from V and 4 bases from J, with 11 bases between. The CDR3 extends over 13 amino acids. CDR1 is SGHTA and CDR2 is FQGNSA in the germline V gene. The CDR3 nucleotides are TGTGCCAGCAGTCGTGAGATAGCAGATACGCAGTATTTT. Translation: CASSREIADTQYF. The variable domain in full, completed from reference TRBV7-2 and TRBJ2-3, reads GAGVSQSPSNKVTEKGKDVELRCDPISGHTALYWYRQSLGQGLEFLIYFQGNSAPDKSGLPSDRFSAERTGGSVSTLTIQRTQQEDSAVYLCASSREIADTQYFGPGTRLTVL.

Only a few counts were recorded for this clone. This chain connects TRBV7-9 to TRBJ2-5; D is perhaps TRBD1 (6 bases). The CDR3 is 15 residues long. CDR1 and CDR2 from the germline V gene are SEHNR and FQNEAQ (reference sequence). The V gene lost 5 bases and the J gene lost 1 base, with 14 bases spanning the gap. The CDR3 DNA reads as TGTGCCAGCAGCGAAGAGGGACAAATCCAAGAGACCCAGTACTTC. Amino acids: CASSEEGQIQETQYF. Full variable domain (missing parts from reference TRBV7-9 and TRBJ2-5): DTGVSQNPRHKITKRGQNVTFRCDPISEHNRLYWYRQTLGQGPEFLTYFQNEAQLEKSRLLSDRFSAERPKGSFSTLEIQRTEQGDSAMYLCASSEEGQIQETQYFGPGTRLLVL.